Ten or more counts support the clone carrying this TCR beta chain. These data come from a study of T cells in Graves' hyperthyroidism and ophthalmopathy. About the research overall: Before any treatment, at initial diagnosis, peripheral blood was collected.

Amplification targeted TCR beta CDR3 regions from RNA transcripts. HTBI primers were the set used in a first-round RT-PCR of the TCR CDR3. TCRdb reprocessed the multiplex PCR reads via MiXCR and lists one record per CDR3 protein. Of about 420,000 distinct CDR3 sequences listed, about a sixth are singletons. This CDR3 is built from 15 residues. Germline lookup yields CDR1 MGHRA and CDR2 YSYEKL. Trimming cost V 4 bases and J 3 bases; bases outside gene matches: 5. The V gene is TRBV4-1, the J gene TRBJ2-7; 11 bases are shared with TRBD2. The clonotype was recovered from a young woman with Graves' hyperthyroidism. The sequencing sample was made of blood. The chain's CDR3 is CASSRLAGGYYEQYF. The CDR3 coding sequence is TGCGCCAGCAGCCGCTTAGCGGGAGGGTACTACGAGCAGTACTTC.